A selection of T cell receptor beta chains follows, all from one sample in a study of post-analysis software for immune sequencing data. TCRdb independently ran MiXCR on the PCR reads; one entry per CDR3 protein. The table records 450,000 to 700,000 distinct CDR3 sequences, 44% of them present only once. Material for sequencing was blood. These receptors all stem from a girl under 18 with multiple sclerosis. CDR3s include the opening cysteine and the closing phenylalanine or tryptophan. The D gene is left open where the match is weak. Part of the rows lack a size; the others show once, few, many or a class for expanded clones.

cdr3_aa: CASSSGQFTYEQYF
cdr3_nt: TGCGCCAGCAGCTCGGGACAGTTCACCTACGAGCAGTACTTC
d_call: TRBD1
clone_size: few
j_call: TRBJ2-7
v_call: TRBV5-1

cdr3_aa: CSASRGGNEQFF
cdr3_nt: TGCAGTGCCTCGAGGGGGGGAAATGAGCAGTTCTTC
d_call: -
clone_size: -
j_call: TRBJ2-1
v_call: TRBV20-1

cdr3_aa: CAIMGAGQGAGEQYF
cdr3_nt: TGTGCCATCATGGGGGCCGGACAGGGAGCAGGGGAGCAGTACTTC
d_call: TRBD1
clone_size: -
j_call: TRBJ2-7
v_call: TRBV10-3

cdr3_aa: CASSLNVAGVTDTQYF
cdr3_nt: TGCGCCAGCAGCTTGAACGTGGCGGGAGTTACAGATACGCAGTATTTT
d_call: TRBD2
clone_size: many
j_call: TRBJ2-3
v_call: TRBV5-1

cdr3_aa: CASSQEGTGRTDTQYF
cdr3_nt: TGCGCCAGCAGCCAAGAAGGGACAGGGAGAACAGATACGCAGTATTTT
d_call: TRBD1
clone_size: few
j_call: TRBJ2-3
v_call: TRBV4-1

cdr3_aa: CASSLMGQLQETQYF
cdr3_nt: TGCGCCAGCAGCTTAATGGGGCAGCTCCAAGAGACCCAGTACTTC
d_call: -
clone_size: -
j_call: TRBJ2-5
v_call: TRBV5-1

cdr3_aa: CASSLPGHSNTEAFF
cdr3_nt: TGTGCCAGCAGCCTTCCGGGACACTCGAACACTGAAGCTTTCTTT
d_call: -
clone_size: -
j_call: TRBJ1-1
v_call: TRBV7-8

cdr3_aa: CAISSLGLAGLYNEQFF
cdr3_nt: TGTGCCATCAGTTCCCTAGGACTAGCGGGGTTATACAATGAGCAGTTCTTC
d_call: TRBD2
clone_size: -
j_call: TRBJ2-1
v_call: TRBV10-3

cdr3_aa: CASSPPGGSSYEQYF
cdr3_nt: TGTGCCAGCTCACCACCGGGAGGGAGCTCCTACGAGCAGTACTTC
d_call: TRBD2
clone_size: -
j_call: TRBJ2-7
v_call: TRBV18

cdr3_aa: CSVEPGGNYGYTF
cdr3_nt: TGCAGCGTTGAACCAGGCGGTAACTATGGCTACACCTTC
d_call: -
clone_size: -
j_call: TRBJ1-2
v_call: TRBV29-1

cdr3_aa: CASSLKQGAYEQYF
cdr3_nt: TGTGCCAGCAGCTTAAAACAGGGGGCCTACGAGCAGTACTTC
d_call: TRBD1
clone_size: -
j_call: TRBJ2-7
v_call: TRBV7-6

cdr3_aa: CASSFGPISYNEQFF
cdr3_nt: TGCGCCAGCAGCTTCGGGCCGATCTCCTACAATGAGCAGTTCTTC
d_call: -
clone_size: -
j_call: TRBJ2-1
v_call: TRBV5-1

cdr3_aa: CASSLSGSLRAKNIQYF
cdr3_nt: TGCGCCAGCAGCTTGAGCGGGAGCTTGAGAGCCAAAAACATTCAGTACTTC
d_call: TRBD2
clone_size: many
j_call: TRBJ2-4
v_call: TRBV5-1

cdr3_aa: CASSQDGGLAAQDTQYF
cdr3_nt: TGCGCCAGCAGCCAAGATGGAGGGCTAGCGGCTCAGGATACGCAGTATTTT
d_call: TRBD2
clone_size: few
j_call: TRBJ2-3
v_call: TRBV4-1

cdr3_aa: CSVEFWQGNYNEQFF
cdr3_nt: TGCAGCGTTGAGTTTTGGCAGGGGAACTACAATGAGCAGTTCTTC
d_call: -
clone_size: once
j_call: TRBJ2-1
v_call: TRBV29-1

cdr3_aa: CASSQGAEQYF
cdr3_nt: TGTGCCAGCAGCCAAGGGGCTGAGCAGTACTTC
d_call: -
clone_size: -
j_call: TRBJ2-7
v_call: TRBV4-2

cdr3_aa: CASSQTGAEQYF
cdr3_nt: TGTGCCAGTAGCCAGACAGGGGCCGAGCAGTACTTC
d_call: TRBD1
clone_size: once
j_call: TRBJ2-7
v_call: TRBV19

cdr3_aa: CASSFTSLVGLNYEQYF
cdr3_nt: TGTGCCAGCAGCTTCACCTCACTTGTGGGACTAAACTACGAGCAGTACTTC
d_call: TRBD2
clone_size: few
j_call: TRBJ2-7
v_call: TRBV7-8

cdr3_aa: CASSRYSMNEQFF
cdr3_nt: TGTGCCAGCAGCCGCTATTCGATGAATGAGCAGTTCTTC
d_call: -
clone_size: few
j_call: TRBJ2-1
v_call: TRBV5-4

cdr3_aa: CAIGELSTSELRETQYF
cdr3_nt: TGTGCCATCGGTGAATTGTCCACATCGGAACTTAGGGAGACCCAGTACTTC
d_call: -
clone_size: few
j_call: TRBJ2-5
v_call: TRBV10-3

cdr3_aa: CASSSTTGGDTQYF
cdr3_nt: TGTGCCAGCAGTTCAACGACCGGCGGAGATACGCAGTATTTT
d_call: -
clone_size: -
j_call: TRBJ2-3
v_call: TRBV12-3/TRBV12-4

cdr3_aa: CASSSDVDTQYF
cdr3_nt: TGTGCCAGCAGCTCCGACGTAGATACGCAGTATTTT
d_call: -
clone_size: few
j_call: TRBJ2-3
v_call: TRBV7-9

cdr3_aa: CASGQAGGRYNEQFF
cdr3_nt: TGTGCCAGCGGCCAAGCCGGGGGCCGGTACAATGAGCAGTTCTTC
d_call: -
clone_size: once
j_call: TRBJ2-1
v_call: TRBV7-9

cdr3_aa: CASSLGVAGEREQYF
cdr3_nt: TGTGCCAGCAGTTTAGGGGTAGCGGGGGAGAGGGAGCAGTACTTC
d_call: TRBD2
clone_size: -
j_call: TRBJ2-7
v_call: TRBV12-3/TRBV12-4

cdr3_aa: CAISESDNAEAFF
cdr3_nt: TGTGCCATCAGTGAGTCTGATAACGCTGAAGCTTTCTTT
d_call: -
clone_size: -
j_call: TRBJ1-1
v_call: TRBV10-3

cdr3_aa: CSARNSPLHF
cdr3_nt: TGCAGCGCACGTAATTCACCCCTCCACTTT
d_call: -
clone_size: few
j_call: TRBJ1-6
v_call: TRBV29-1

cdr3_aa: CSARDPGLRQPQHF
cdr3_nt: TGCAGTGCTAGAGATCCTGGGCTGCGTCAGCCCCAGCATTTT
d_call: -
clone_size: -
j_call: TRBJ1-5
v_call: TRBV20-1

cdr3_aa: CASSPGSLGVAQETQYF
cdr3_nt: TGCGCCAGCAGCCCCGGCTCTTTAGGGGTAGCGCAGGAGACCCAGTACTTC
d_call: -
clone_size: -
j_call: TRBJ2-5
v_call: TRBV4-1

cdr3_aa: CASSRLGTSGRVTDTQYF
cdr3_nt: TGTGCCAGCAGTAGACTGGGGACTAGCGGGAGGGTAACAGATACGCAGTATTTT
d_call: TRBD2
clone_size: -
j_call: TRBJ2-3
v_call: TRBV6-1

cdr3_aa: CSAGRQGRGNQPQHF
cdr3_nt: TGCAGTGCTGGAAGACAGGGTCGGGGCAATCAGCCCCAGCATTTT
d_call: TRBD1
clone_size: -
j_call: TRBJ1-5
v_call: TRBV20-1

cdr3_aa: CASSLDEGLAEAFF
cdr3_nt: TGCGCCAGCAGCCTCGATGAGGGTCTCGCTGAAGCTTTCTTT
d_call: -
clone_size: -
j_call: TRBJ1-1
v_call: TRBV5-1

cdr3_aa: CASSLRLGLAGSEFF
cdr3_nt: TGTGCCAGCAGTTTGCGTCTGGGACTAGCGGGAAGCGAGTTCTTC
d_call: TRBD2
clone_size: once
j_call: TRBJ2-1
v_call: TRBV12-3/TRBV12-4

cdr3_aa: CASSPSVAYNEQFF
cdr3_nt: TGTGCCAGCAGTCCCTCAGTTGCCTACAATGAGCAGTTCTTC
d_call: -
clone_size: -
j_call: TRBJ2-1
v_call: TRBV7-8

cdr3_aa: CASSWPGQRYNEQFF
cdr3_nt: TGTGCCAGCAGTTGGCCGGGACAACGGTACAATGAGCAGTTCTTC
d_call: -
clone_size: -
j_call: TRBJ2-1
v_call: TRBV6-6

cdr3_aa: CASSQDGFGIRYEQYF
cdr3_nt: TGTGCCAGCAGCCAAGATGGTTTTGGGATTCGCTACGAGCAGTACTTC
d_call: -
clone_size: -
j_call: TRBJ2-7
v_call: TRBV3-1

cdr3_aa: CASSFRGRQETQYF
cdr3_nt: TGTGCCAGCAGCTTTCGTGGAAGGCAAGAGACCCAGTACTTC
d_call: -
clone_size: -
j_call: TRBJ2-5
v_call: TRBV7-2

cdr3_aa: CASSLAGGGTNEQFF
cdr3_nt: TGTGCCAGCAGCCTAGCTGGCGGGGGGACGAATGAGCAGTTCTTC
d_call: TRBD2
clone_size: -
j_call: TRBJ2-1
v_call: TRBV7-2

cdr3_aa: CASSQGPGHSNTGELFF
cdr3_nt: TGCGCCAGCAGCCAAGGCCCGGGACATTCGAACACCGGGGAGCTGTTTTTT
d_call: -
clone_size: -
j_call: TRBJ2-2
v_call: TRBV4-1

cdr3_aa: CAISPWQTDTQYF
cdr3_nt: TGTGCCATCAGCCCCTGGCAGACAGATACGCAGTATTTT
d_call: -
clone_size: few
j_call: TRBJ2-3
v_call: TRBV10-3

cdr3_aa: CASSPRQGHYGHTF
cdr3_nt: TGTGCCAGCAGTCCCAGACAGGGACACTATGGCCACACCTTC
d_call: TRBD1
clone_size: -
j_call: TRBJ1-2
v_call: TRBV27

cdr3_aa: CASSSSGLAGAGWQFF
cdr3_nt: TGCGCCAGCAGCTCGTCAGGACTAGCGGGGGCCGGGTGGCAGTTCTTC
d_call: TRBD2
clone_size: -
j_call: TRBJ2-1
v_call: TRBV4-1

cdr3_aa: CASSSGTRKNYEQYF
cdr3_nt: TGTGCCAGCAGTTCCGGGACTAGAAAGAACTACGAGCAGTACTTC
d_call: TRBD2
clone_size: -
j_call: TRBJ2-7
v_call: TRBV6-2/TRBV6-3

cdr3_aa: CASSGRAGSYEQYF
cdr3_nt: TGTGCCAGCAGTGGCCGGGCGGGCTCCTACGAGCAGTACTTC
d_call: -
clone_size: -
j_call: TRBJ2-7
v_call: TRBV12-3/TRBV12-4

cdr3_aa: CASSLNPQGPEAGYTF
cdr3_nt: TGTGCCAGCAGTTTAAACCCTCAGGGGCCTGAGGCTGGCTACACCTTC
d_call: -
clone_size: -
j_call: TRBJ1-2
v_call: TRBV27

cdr3_aa: CASSLLRTRHSTDTQYF
cdr3_nt: TGTGCCAGCAGCCTCCTTAGGACTCGCCACTCCACAGATACGCAGTATTTT
d_call: -
clone_size: -
j_call: TRBJ2-3
v_call: TRBV7-9

cdr3_aa: CASRLGDGEAFF
cdr3_nt: TGCGCCAGCAGGTTGGGGGACGGTGAAGCTTTCTTT
d_call: -
clone_size: -
j_call: TRBJ1-1
v_call: TRBV5-1

cdr3_aa: CASSHTSGSRETQYF
cdr3_nt: TGTGCCAGCAGTCATACTAGCGGGAGTAGGGAGACCCAGTACTTC
d_call: TRBD2
clone_size: -
j_call: TRBJ2-5
v_call: TRBV12-3/TRBV12-4

cdr3_aa: CASSGLAGGETQYF
cdr3_nt: TGTGCCAGCAGCGGACTAGCGGGAGGAGAGACCCAGTACTTC
d_call: TRBD2
clone_size: -
j_call: TRBJ2-5
v_call: TRBV7-8